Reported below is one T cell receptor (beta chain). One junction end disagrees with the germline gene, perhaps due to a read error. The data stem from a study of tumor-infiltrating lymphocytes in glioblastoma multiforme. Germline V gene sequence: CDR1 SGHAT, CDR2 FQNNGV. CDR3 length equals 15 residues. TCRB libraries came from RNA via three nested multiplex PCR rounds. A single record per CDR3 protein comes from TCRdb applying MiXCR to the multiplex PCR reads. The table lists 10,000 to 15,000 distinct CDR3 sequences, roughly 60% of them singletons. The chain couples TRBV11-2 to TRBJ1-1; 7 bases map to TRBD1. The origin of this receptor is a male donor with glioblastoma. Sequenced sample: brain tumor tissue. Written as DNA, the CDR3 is TGTCCCAGCACGAGGACGAGGGGACAGAACACTGAGGCTTTCTTT. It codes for CPSTRTRGQNTEAFF.